Each of the 18 T cell receptor beta chains below was sequenced from the same sample in a study of blood T cell repertoires in COVID-19. Only in-frame clones appear in the TCRdb table, and some are missing; sequencing was by immunoSEQ multiplex PCR. The sample lists about 200,000 clones, approximately 82% occurring once. Sequencing used peripheral blood. The receptors were sampled from a man in his fifties or sixties with active or convalescent COVID-19.

The J gene is TRBJ2-3, the V gene TRBV7-3, with D maybe TRBD2 (6 bases). Germline V CDR1 and CDR2: SGHTA, FQGTGA. The CDR3 has 16 amino acids. V lost 5 bases, J lost 4 bases, and 19 bases lay in between. The CDR3 protein is CASSPTLTSPPDTQYF. CDR3 sequence (DNA): TGTGCCAGCAGCCCAACCCTGACTAGTCCCCCAGATACGCAGTATTTT.

Many counts were recorded for this clone. This sample also contains other DNA sequences that code for the same CDR3. V is TRBV24-1 and J is TRBJ1-2; D not resolved. The CDR3 consists of 12 residues. Germline lookup yields CDR1 KGHDR and CDR2 SFDVKD. V was trimmed by 3 bases and J by 4 bases, leaving 5 bases between them. CDR3 sequence reads: CATSDGRYGYTF. CDR3 DNA: TGTGCCACCAGTGATGGGCGCTATGGCTACACCTTC.

This chain connects TRBV7-2 to TRBJ2-1, with TRBD1 as a possible D gene (6 bases). The CDR3 is 15 residues long. Germline CDR1 reads SGHTA; CDR2 reads FQGNSA. V lost 2 bases, J lost 7 bases, and 15 bases lay in between. The chain's CDR3 is CASSLSQGIVNEQFF. The CDR3 nucleotides are TGTGCCAGCAGCTTAAGTCAGGGGATCGTTAATGAGCAGTTCTTC.

The chain is built from TRBV4-3 and TRBJ2-3; 9 bases align to TRBD2. CDR3 length: 16 amino acids. J lost 2 bases, V lost 2 bases, and 5 bases had no gene match. From germline, CDR1 is LGHNA and CDR2 YSLEER. The CDR3 DNA reads TGCGCCAGCAGCCAACGGCTAGCGGGACCCACAGATACGCAGTATTTT. This translates into CASSQRLAGPTDTQYF.

This clone has just a few counts. The V and J genes are TRBV2 and TRBJ2-7, with D perhaps TRBD2 (5 bases). The germline V gene encodes CDR1 SNHLY and CDR2 FYNNEI. V was pared by 3 bases and J by 3 bases, with 12 bases between. CDR3 length: 14 residues. CDR3 protein: CASSEQRTLYEQYV. DNA of the CDR3: TGTGCCAGCAGTGAGCAGCGGACTCTCTACGAGCAGTACGTC.

V gene TRBV6-5 combines with J gene TRBJ1-5; tentative D call: TRBD1 (5 bases). V was cut by 6 bases and J by 3 bases, with 12 bases left in between. Germline assignment: CDR1 MNHEY and CDR2 SVGAGI. The CDR3 contains 14 residues. CDR3 sequence reads: CASSAGHPNQPQHF. The CDR3 nucleotides are TGTGCCAGCAGCGCCGGACACCCCAATCAGCCCCAGCATTTT.

For this clone: Compared with germline, one end of the junction differs, possibly owing to a read error. The CDR3 loop is CASSFQAGSRGHF. CDR3 in DNA: TGTGCCAGCAGTTTCCAGGCGGGGTCGAGGGGACATTTT. The chain carries TRBV28 and TRBJ1-3; D possibly corresponds to TRBD1 (5 bases). This CDR3 is 13 amino acids long. Germline V CDR1 and CDR2: MDHEN, SYDVKM.

The rearrangement links TRBV7-8 to TRBJ2-1, with a possible D match to TRBD1 (6 bases). The V end was cut by 2 bases, the J end by 5 bases, with 10 bases between. The CDR3 contains 14 residues. The V gene's germline CDR1 is SGHVS and CDR2 FQNEAQ. The CDR3 loop is CASSLRGFHNEQFF. The DNA of the CDR3 is TGTGCCAGCAGCTTAAGGGGGTTTCACAATGAGCAGTTCTTC.

The chain links TRBV6-2 or TRBV6-3 to TRBJ1-1, with 8 nucleotides matching TRBD1. CDR1 and CDR2 (germline): MNHEY, SVGEGT. The ends lost 0 bases at V and 6 bases at J; junction bases unmatched: 3. This CDR3 is 14 amino acids long. CDR3: CASSYSTGGAEAFF. CDR3 nucleotides: TGTGCCAGCAGTTACTCTACAGGGGGGGCTGAAGCTTTCTTT.

J is TRBJ2-7 and V is TRBV30; D uncertain. The germline V gene has CDR1 GTSNPN and CDR2 SVGIG (reference sequence). CDR3 length equals 15 residues. V was shortened by 4 bases and J by 1 base, with 17 bases between the two germline ends. The CDR3 protein is CAWNRFPFASYEQYF. CDR3 bases: TGTGCCTGGAACAGATTTCCTTTTGCTTCCTACGAGCAGTACTTC.

Comments on this clone: Distinct nucleotide sequences in the sample also encode this CDR3. DNA for the CDR3: TGTGCCACGGGAACAGGGTCATATAGCAATCAGCCCCAGCATTTT. Translation gives CATGTGSYSNQPQHF. This sequence joins TRBV28 and TRBJ1-5; perhaps TRBD1 as D (6 bases). The CDR3 has 15 amino acids. V lost 10 bases and J 0 bases, leaving 16 bases between the germline ends. Per the germline V gene, CDR1 is MDHEN and CDR2 is SYDVKM.

This clone was found a few times. The V call is TRBV2, the J call TRBJ1-6; D is possibly TRBD1 (6 bases). CDR1 is SNHLY and CDR2 is FYNNEI in the germline V gene. Trimming pared 5 bases from V and 6 bases from J, leaving 17 bases between. The CDR3 is made up of 16 amino acids. CDR3 nucleotide sequence: TGTGCCAGCAGTAGGGGGGGCCCAGGGGCTAATTCACCCCTCCACTTT. Its translation is CASSRGGPGANSPLHF.

This clone has a handful of counts. The chain employs TRBV5-6 and TRBJ1-2; 10 bases are shared with TRBD1. V shed 4 bases, J shed 5 bases, and the junction held 5 bases outside the gene matches. The CDR3 has 14 amino acids. CDR1 and CDR2 from the germline V gene are SGHDT and YYEEEE. The CDR3, as DNA: TGTGCCAGCAGCGACCGGGACAGGGGTTATGGCTACACCTTC. It is translated as CASSDRDRGYGYTF.

The CDR3 DNA reads as TGTGCCAGCAGCTTAGACGGACTAGCGAACTCCTACGAGCAGTACGTC. Translating gives CASSLDGLANSYEQYV. This chain joins TRBV11-1 and TRBJ2-7; 9 positions agree with TRBD2. In germline, CDR1 is SGHAT, CDR2 FQDESV (reference sequence). Losses at the gene ends were 1 base for V and 0 bases for J; bases not matched to a gene: 4. The CDR3 sequence is 16 residues long.

As for this clone: Different DNA sequences within this sample yield the same CDR3. The gene calls are TRBV9 and TRBJ2-7, with TRBD1 matching 8 bases. The CDR3 is 14 residues long. Per germline, CDR1 SGDLS and CDR2 YYNGEE. Trimming removed 0 bases from V and 4 bases from J; junction bases left unmatched: 3. For the CDR3, the DNA is TGTGCCAGCAGCGTAGGGCAGGGGGCTTACGAGCAGTACTTC. This codes for CASSVGQGAYEQYF.

The chain links TRBV2 to TRBJ2-1; 8 nucleotides agree with TRBD1. CDR3 length equals 15 residues. CDR1 and CDR2 (germline): SNHLY, FYNNEI. Trimming cost V 3 bases and J 6 bases; bases outside gene matches: 7. The CDR3 protein is CASSEDRAIPNEQFF. The CDR3 coding sequence is TGTGCCAGCAGTGAGGACAGGGCCATCCCCAATGAGCAGTTCTTC.

The rearrangement joins TRBV28 to TRBJ2-1, with TRBD2 as a possible D gene (5 bases). Germline lookup yields CDR1 MDHEN and CDR2 SYDVKM. The V end was cut by 5 bases, the J end by 6 bases, with 20 bases between. CDR3 length: 16 amino acids. CDR3 DNA: TGTGCCAGCAGTCCCCATTTAAAGACGGCGGGCAATGAGCAGTTCTTC. Residues: CASSPHLKTAGNEQFF.

The chain couples TRBV15 to TRBJ2-2, with 9 bases identical to TRBD2. V lost 0 bases to trimming and J lost 0 bases; unmatched junction nucleotides: 8. This CDR3 is 19 amino acids long. CDR1 is LNHNV and CDR2 is YYDKDF in the germline V gene (reference sequence). CDR3 loop: CATSRDFRREGPNTGELFF. CDR3 DNA: TGTGCCACCAGCAGAGATTTTCGGCGGGAGGGCCCGAACACCGGGGAGCTGTTTTTT. The complete variable domain, with remaining parts taken from reference TRBV15 and TRBJ2-2, reads DAMVIQNPRYQVTQFGKPVTLSCSQTLNHNVMYWYQQKSSQAPKLLFHYYDKDFNNEADTPDNFQSRRPNTSFCFLDIRSPGLGDTAMYLCATSRDFRREGPNTGELFFGEGSRLTVL.